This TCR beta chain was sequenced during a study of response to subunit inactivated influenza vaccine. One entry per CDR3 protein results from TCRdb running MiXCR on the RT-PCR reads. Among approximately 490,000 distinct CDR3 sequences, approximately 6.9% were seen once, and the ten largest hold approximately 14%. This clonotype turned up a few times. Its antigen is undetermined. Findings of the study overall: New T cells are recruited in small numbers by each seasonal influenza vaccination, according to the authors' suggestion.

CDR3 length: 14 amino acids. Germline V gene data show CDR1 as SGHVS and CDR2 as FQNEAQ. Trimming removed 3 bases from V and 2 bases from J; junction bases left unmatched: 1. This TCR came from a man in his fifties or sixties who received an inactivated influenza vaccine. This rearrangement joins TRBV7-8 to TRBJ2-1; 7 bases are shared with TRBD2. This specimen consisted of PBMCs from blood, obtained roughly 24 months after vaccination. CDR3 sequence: CASSFLAAYNEQFF. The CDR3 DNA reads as TGTGCCAGCAGCTTCCTAGCGGCCTACAATGAGCAGTTCTTC. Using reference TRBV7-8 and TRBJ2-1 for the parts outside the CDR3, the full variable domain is GAGVSQSPRYKVAKRGQDVALRCDPISGHVSLFWYQQALGQGPEFLTYFQNEAQLDKSGLPSDRFFAERPEGSVSTLKIQRTQQEDSAVYLCASSFLAAYNEQFFGPGTRLTVL.